This T cell receptor (beta chain) comes out of a study of T cell responses to AZD1222 COVID-19 vaccine. The CDR3 is made up of 13 amino acids. The V gene's germline CDR1 is SNHLY and CDR2 FYNNEI. Trimming left V 2 bases short and J 4 bases short, with 8 bases between. Clones were read by immunoSEQ multiplex PCR, and TCRdb kept only the in-frame ones, dropping some. The data hold fewer than 120,000 clones, with roughly nine tenths observed a single time. On this clone: The antigen remains undetermined.

Overall study findings and caveats: In a largely white British group with more females than males, clonal diversity was possibly underestimated. The study reported that nearly half of spike-specific TCRs target unmutated variant regions. Spike-specific TCR breadth and depth rose after two AZD1222 doses.

Specimen: peripheral blood, collected on day 0 of AZD1222 vaccination. The sequence was obtained from an adult in good health. The chain couples TRBV2 to TRBJ1-1; D remains ambiguous. The CDR3, as DNA: TGTGCCAGCAGTGAATGGGTCCGCACTGAAGCTTTCTTT. Translating it yields CASSEWVRTEAFF.